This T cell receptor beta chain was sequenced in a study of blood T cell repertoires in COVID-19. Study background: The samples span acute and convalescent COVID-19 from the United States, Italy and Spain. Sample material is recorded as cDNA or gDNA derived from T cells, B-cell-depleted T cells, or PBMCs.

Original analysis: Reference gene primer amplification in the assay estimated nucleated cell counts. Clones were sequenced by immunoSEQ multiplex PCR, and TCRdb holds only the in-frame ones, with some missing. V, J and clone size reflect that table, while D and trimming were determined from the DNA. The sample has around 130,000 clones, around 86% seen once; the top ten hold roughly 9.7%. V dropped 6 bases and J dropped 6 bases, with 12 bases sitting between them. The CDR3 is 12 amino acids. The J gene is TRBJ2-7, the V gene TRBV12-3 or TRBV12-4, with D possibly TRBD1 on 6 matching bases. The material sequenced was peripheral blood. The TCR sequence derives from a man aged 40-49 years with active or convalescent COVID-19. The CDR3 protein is CASRGAGVEQYF. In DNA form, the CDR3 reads TGTGCCAGCAGGGGCGCAGGGGTCGAGCAGTACTTC.